The next 5 T cell receptor beta chains were all read from a single sample in a study of blood T cell repertoires in COVID-19. Using immunoSEQ multiplex PCR, the repertoire was profiled, and TCRdb retains in-frame clones only, with some absent. The sample has more than 400,000 clones; around 90% are singletons. Source material: PBMCs or T cells enriched from blood (not recorded which). These receptor sequences come from a woman under 30 who had recovered from COVID-19.

The chain couples TRBV10-3 to TRBJ2-2; TRBD2 aligns across 11 bases. The CDR3 totals 16 residues. With 6 bases clipped from V and 4 bases from J, the junction kept 7 bases outside the gene matches. The V gene's germline CDR1 is ENHRY and CDR2 SYGVKD. In nucleotides, the CDR3 is TGTGCCATCAGCTTAGCGGGGGGGTTGAGCACCGGGGAGCTGTTTTTT. Translating it yields CAISLAGGLSTGELFF.

V is TRBV2 and J is TRBJ2-7; 7 bases line up with TRBD1. The length of the CDR3 is 14 residues. The ends lost 8 bases at V and 7 bases at J; junction bases unmatched: 14. Germline CDR1 is SNHLY and CDR2 is FYNNEI. The CDR3 DNA reads as TGTGCCAGCCTGAGAACAGGGGAAGAAGGTGAGCAGTACTTC. This encodes CASLRTGEEGEQYF.

The V gene is TRBV29-1, the J gene TRBJ2-7, with TRBD1 identical over 8 bases. Germline lookup yields CDR1 SQVTM and CDR2 ANQGSEA. The CDR3 has 14 amino acids. Trimming cost V 5 bases and J 6 bases; bases outside gene matches: 12. The CDR3 DNA is TGCAGCGTTACACCGGGACAGGTGATAGGCGAGCAGTACTTC. It encodes CSVTPGQVIGEQYF.

V is TRBV4-1 and J is TRBJ1-4; D unresolved. The CDR3 has 15 amino acids. Germline V gene sequence: CDR1 MGHRA, CDR2 YSYEKL. V was clipped by 8 bases and J by 0 bases, with 13 bases between them. The DNA of the CDR3 is TGCGCCAGCCGCCGGGCCGGGGCAACTAATGAAAAACTGTTTTTT. Translating it yields CASRRAGATNEKLFF.

The chain recombines TRBV12-3 or TRBV12-4 with TRBJ1-5; D unclear. Trimming took 8 bases from V and 7 from J, leaving 12 bases between them. This CDR3 is 12 amino acids long. This chain's CDR3 is CASRRAGQPQHF. As DNA, the CDR3 is TGTGCCAGCCGCAGAGCGGGACAGCCCCAGCATTTT.